The 22 T cell receptor beta chains in this list originate from one sample, sequenced in a study of T cells in Graves' hyperthyroidism and ophthalmopathy. TCR beta CDR3 region amplification was performed from RNA transcripts. Initially, a first-round RT-PCR of the TCR CDR3 employed the HTBI primer set. TCRdb itself ran the multiplex PCR reads through MiXCR, one entry per CDR3 protein. The sample shows around 250,000 distinct CDR3 sequences, less than 15% of them seen only once. Sequenced material: blood. Receptor source: a woman in her 40s with Graves' hyperthyroidism that later progressed to Graves' ophthalmopathy.

In this sample, this clonotype turned up many times. This chain links TRBV5-6 with TRBJ1-4; D unclear. The CDR3 length is 14 residues. The V end lost 0 bases, the J end lost 8 bases, and 11 bases lay between the germline ends. CDR1 SGHDT and CDR2 YYEEEE come from the germline V gene. The CDR3 sequence: CASSLVAFGEKLFF. For the CDR3, the DNA is TGTGCCAGCAGCTTGGTAGCTTTTGGCGAAAAACTGTTTTTT.

The table lists this clonotype with a few counts. V gene TRBV7-9 combines with J gene TRBJ2-1; D call uncertain. This CDR3 has 14 residues. V lost 1 base and J lost 8, with 12 bases in between. Germline V gene sequence: CDR1 SEHNR, CDR2 FQNEAQ (reference sequence). CDR3 amino acids: CASSLVVRSDEQFF. For the CDR3, the DNA is TGTGCCAGCAGCTTAGTGGTGAGGTCGGATGAGCAGTTCTTC. Complete variable domain (other parts from reference TRBV7-9 and TRBJ2-1): DTGVSQNPRHKITKRGQNVTFRCDPISEHNRLYWYRQTLGQGPEFLTYFQNEAQLEKSRLLSDRFSAERPKGSFSTLEIQRTEQGDSAMYLCASSLVVRSDEQFFGPGTRLTVL.

There are many counts of this clonotype. V and J are TRBV12-3 or TRBV12-4 and TRBJ2-5; 8 bases line up with TRBD1. The CDR3 has 17 residues. The V gene end was trimmed by 2 bases and the J gene end by 5 bases; junction bases not matched to a gene: 13. The CDR3 region is CASSLRQGKLRRETQYF. The CDR3 DNA follows: TGTGCCAGCAGTTTACGACAGGGGAAGCTCCGTAGGGAGACCCAGTACTTC.

Ten or more counts support this clonotype. V gene TRBV29-1 combines with J gene TRBJ1-1, with D perhaps matching TRBD1 (6 bases). This CDR3 comprises 13 residues. The germline gives CDR1 SQVTM, CDR2 ANQGSEA. V dropped 3 bases and J dropped 6 bases, with 14 bases sitting between them. The CDR3 sequence is CSVEDSFFAEAFF. The CDR3 DNA reads as TGCAGCGTTGAGGACAGTTTTTTCGCTGAAGCTTTCTTT.

The sample holds many counts of this clonotype. The V and J genes are TRBV12-3 or TRBV12-4 and TRBJ1-1; D gene ambiguous. V dropped 1 base and J dropped 6 bases, with 15 bases sitting between them. The CDR3 is made up of 15 amino acids. The CDR3 sequence: CASSLGKVLGPEAFF. The CDR3 DNA follows: TGTGCCAGCAGTTTAGGGAAGGTCTTAGGGCCTGAAGCTTTCTTT.

This clonotype was recorded at least ten times. The rearrangement uses TRBV9 and TRBJ2-7; the D gene is possibly TRBD2 (6 bases). V was cut by 2 bases and J by 5 bases, with 14 bases left in between. In germline, CDR1 is SGDLS, CDR2 YYNGEE. The CDR3 sequence is 14 residues long. The chain's CDR3 is CASSVHRGFNEQYF. The CDR3 region has the DNA TGTGCCAGCAGCGTCCATCGGGGGTTCAACGAGCAGTACTTC.

This clonotype was seen at least ten times. This chain joins TRBV2 and TRBJ2-7; D ambiguous. V was pared by 0 bases and J by 6 bases, with 15 bases between. CDR3 length: 15 residues. Germline V CDR1 and CDR2: SNHLY, FYNNEI. This CDR3 is CASSEATANLGEQYF. The CDR3 DNA is TGTGCCAGCAGTGAAGCAACAGCCAACTTGGGCGAGCAGTACTTC.

Ten or more counts support this clonotype. As DNA, the CDR3 is TGTGCCAGCAGTTTGTACAGCCCGGGAACCCAGTACTTC. It translates to CASSLYSPGTQYF. This rearrangement joins TRBV28 to TRBJ2-5; tentative D call: TRBD2 (5 bases). The CDR3 consists of 13 residues. CDR1 and CDR2 from the germline V gene are MDHEN and SYDVKM. Between the trimmed V and J ends, which lost 3 bases and 8 bases, there was a span of 13 bases.

This clonotype was seen many times. This chain connects TRBV7-8 to TRBJ2-2; D is possibly TRBD1 or TRBD2 (5 bases each). V was clipped by 3 bases and J by 4 bases, with 9 bases between them. CDR3 length equals 14 residues. Germline loops: CDR1 SGHVS, CDR2 FQNEAQ. CDR3 protein: CASSFKGSTGELFF. The CDR3 bases are TGTGCCAGCAGCTTTAAGGGGAGCACCGGGGAGCTGTTTTTT.

V is TRBV7-3 and J is TRBJ2-1; the D call may be TRBD1 or TRBD2 (5 bases each). This CDR3 is built from 14 residues. Trimming removed 1 base from V and 5 bases from J, with 9 bases in between. CDR1 is SGHTA and CDR2 is FQGTGA in the germline V gene. The CDR3 sequence is CASSLSWGNNEQFF. Written as DNA, the CDR3 is TGTGCCAGCAGCTTAAGTTGGGGGAACAATGAGCAGTTCTTC.

This clonotype was detected many times. The rearrangement links TRBV27 to TRBJ2-7; D is possibly TRBD1 or TRBD2 (5 bases each). The CDR3 is 16 residues long. Germline assignment: CDR1 MNHEY and CDR2 SMNVEV (reference sequence). The ends were cut back, 0 bases at V and 4 bases at J, with 16 bases in the middle. The CDR3 DNA reads TGTGCCAGCAGTTTATCGACCGGGGACCTTCATTACGAGCAGTACTTC. Translation gives CASSLSTGDLHYEQYF.

This clonotype was counted many times. This chain uses TRBV20-1 with TRBJ2-1; TRBD1 matches at 8 bases. The V segment lost 5 bases and the J segment 7 bases; nucleotides outside the gene matches: 13. The CDR3 contains 15 residues. Germline V gene data show CDR1 as DFQATT and CDR2 as SNEGSKA (reference sequence). CDR3 in DNA: TGCAGTGCTCCGTACCAGGGGGCGTGGGTGAATGAGCAGTTCTTC. Translation: CSAPYQGAWVNEQFF.

There are many counts of this clonotype. Relative to the germline gene, one junction end is altered; a read error may explain this. V and J are TRBV4-1 and TRBJ2-7, with 9 positions matching TRBD1. This CDR3 comprises 15 residues. From germline, CDR1 is MGHRA and CDR2 YSYEKL. Here the CDR3 DNA reads TGCGCCAGCAGCCAAGGGGACAGGGCCTCCTCCGAGCAGTACTTC. Translated, it gives CASSQGDRASSEQYF.

The chain has TRBV24-1 and TRBJ2-7; D is uncertain. This CDR3 spans 13 amino acids. Trimming left V 0 bases short and J 3 bases short, with 5 bases between. Germline V CDR1 and CDR2: KGHDR, SFDVKD. In DNA form, the CDR3 reads TGTGCCACCAGTGATTTGGGGCTCTACGAGCAGTACTTC. This codes for CATSDLGLYEQYF.

This clonotype was counted ten times or more. V and J are TRBV27 and TRBJ2-7, with TRBD2 matching 9 bases. Per germline, CDR1 MNHEY and CDR2 SMNVEV (reference sequence). The V segment lost 2 bases and the J segment 2 bases; nucleotides outside the gene matches: 4. The CDR3 sequence is 15 residues long. The CDR3 coding sequence is TGTGCCAGCAGTTTACGGGCGGGAGGGCCCTACGAGCAGTACTTC. It specifies CASSLRAGGPYEQYF.

This clonotype was picked up many times. The genes are TRBV28 and TRBJ1-1; D not certain. Germline V gene sequence: CDR1 MDHEN, CDR2 SYDVKM. Trimming pared 1 base from V and 0 bases from J, leaving 12 bases between. The CDR3 sequence is 16 residues long. The DNA of the CDR3 is TGTGCCAGCAGTTTATCCCCAGTAACCATGAACACTGAAGCTTTCTTT. It translates to CASSLSPVTMNTEAFF.

This clonotype was detected many times. CDR3: CATESAQSYEQYF. The CDR3 DNA reads as TGTGCCACGGAGAGCGCCCAATCCTACGAGCAGTACTTC. The chain is built from TRBV28 and TRBJ2-7; no definite D call. Per germline, CDR1 MDHEN and CDR2 SYDVKM. The V end was cut by 10 bases, the J end by 1 base, with 14 bases between. The length of the CDR3 is 13 residues.

In this sample, this clonotype turned up a few times. V gene TRBV20-1 combines with J gene TRBJ2-1; no clear D. V gave up 3 bases and J gave up 0 bases, with 6 bases separating them. Germline-derived CDR1 and CDR2 are DFQATT and SNEGSKA (reference sequence). The CDR3 has 13 amino acids. The CDR3 spells CSARPSSYNEQFF. CDR3 sequence (DNA): TGCAGTGCTAGGCCCAGCTCCTACAATGAGCAGTTCTTC.

This clonotype was found a few times. The chain is built from TRBV10-2 and TRBJ2-7, with D possibly TRBD2 on 5 matching bases. CDR1 is WSHSY, CDR2 SAAADI, per germline. V lost 11 bases to trimming and J lost 7 bases, with 18 bases between them. The CDR3 spans 12 residues. Here the CDR3 DNA reads TGCGCCGCGGGCAAGGTCCGGGAAGAGCAGTACTTC. Protein sequence: CAAGKVREEQYF.

This clonotype was counted ten times or more. The J gene is TRBJ1-3, the V gene TRBV10-3; D unresolved. The CDR3 consists of 14 residues. V lost 6 bases to trimming and J lost 6 bases, with 15 bases between them. The germline gives CDR1 ENHRY, CDR2 SYGVKD. The CDR3 protein is CAIRAGLGANTIYF. CDR3 coding DNA: TGTGCCATCAGGGCAGGCCTCGGCGCAAACACCATATATTTT.

This clonotype has ten or more counts. The V gene is TRBV28, the J gene TRBJ2-4; D might be TRBD2 (5 bases). The CDR3 sequence is 14 residues long. In germline, CDR1 is MDHEN, CDR2 SYDVKM. Trimming cost V 3 bases and J 4 bases, with 10 bases left between them. The CDR3 region has the DNA TGTGCCAGCAGTTTGACGGGGTCAAAAAACATTCAGTACTTC. It translates to CASSLTGSKNIQYF.

This clonotype was detected ten times or more. This chain uses TRBV9 with TRBJ2-1, with 8 positions matching TRBD2. V gave up 5 bases and J gave up 6 bases; unmatched junction bases: 10. Per germline, CDR1 SGDLS and CDR2 YYNGEE. The length of the CDR3 is 15 residues. In nucleotides, the CDR3 is TGTGCCAGCAGGGGAGCGGGAGCATCTGCCAATGAGCAGTTCTTC. Translated, it gives CASRGAGASANEQFF.